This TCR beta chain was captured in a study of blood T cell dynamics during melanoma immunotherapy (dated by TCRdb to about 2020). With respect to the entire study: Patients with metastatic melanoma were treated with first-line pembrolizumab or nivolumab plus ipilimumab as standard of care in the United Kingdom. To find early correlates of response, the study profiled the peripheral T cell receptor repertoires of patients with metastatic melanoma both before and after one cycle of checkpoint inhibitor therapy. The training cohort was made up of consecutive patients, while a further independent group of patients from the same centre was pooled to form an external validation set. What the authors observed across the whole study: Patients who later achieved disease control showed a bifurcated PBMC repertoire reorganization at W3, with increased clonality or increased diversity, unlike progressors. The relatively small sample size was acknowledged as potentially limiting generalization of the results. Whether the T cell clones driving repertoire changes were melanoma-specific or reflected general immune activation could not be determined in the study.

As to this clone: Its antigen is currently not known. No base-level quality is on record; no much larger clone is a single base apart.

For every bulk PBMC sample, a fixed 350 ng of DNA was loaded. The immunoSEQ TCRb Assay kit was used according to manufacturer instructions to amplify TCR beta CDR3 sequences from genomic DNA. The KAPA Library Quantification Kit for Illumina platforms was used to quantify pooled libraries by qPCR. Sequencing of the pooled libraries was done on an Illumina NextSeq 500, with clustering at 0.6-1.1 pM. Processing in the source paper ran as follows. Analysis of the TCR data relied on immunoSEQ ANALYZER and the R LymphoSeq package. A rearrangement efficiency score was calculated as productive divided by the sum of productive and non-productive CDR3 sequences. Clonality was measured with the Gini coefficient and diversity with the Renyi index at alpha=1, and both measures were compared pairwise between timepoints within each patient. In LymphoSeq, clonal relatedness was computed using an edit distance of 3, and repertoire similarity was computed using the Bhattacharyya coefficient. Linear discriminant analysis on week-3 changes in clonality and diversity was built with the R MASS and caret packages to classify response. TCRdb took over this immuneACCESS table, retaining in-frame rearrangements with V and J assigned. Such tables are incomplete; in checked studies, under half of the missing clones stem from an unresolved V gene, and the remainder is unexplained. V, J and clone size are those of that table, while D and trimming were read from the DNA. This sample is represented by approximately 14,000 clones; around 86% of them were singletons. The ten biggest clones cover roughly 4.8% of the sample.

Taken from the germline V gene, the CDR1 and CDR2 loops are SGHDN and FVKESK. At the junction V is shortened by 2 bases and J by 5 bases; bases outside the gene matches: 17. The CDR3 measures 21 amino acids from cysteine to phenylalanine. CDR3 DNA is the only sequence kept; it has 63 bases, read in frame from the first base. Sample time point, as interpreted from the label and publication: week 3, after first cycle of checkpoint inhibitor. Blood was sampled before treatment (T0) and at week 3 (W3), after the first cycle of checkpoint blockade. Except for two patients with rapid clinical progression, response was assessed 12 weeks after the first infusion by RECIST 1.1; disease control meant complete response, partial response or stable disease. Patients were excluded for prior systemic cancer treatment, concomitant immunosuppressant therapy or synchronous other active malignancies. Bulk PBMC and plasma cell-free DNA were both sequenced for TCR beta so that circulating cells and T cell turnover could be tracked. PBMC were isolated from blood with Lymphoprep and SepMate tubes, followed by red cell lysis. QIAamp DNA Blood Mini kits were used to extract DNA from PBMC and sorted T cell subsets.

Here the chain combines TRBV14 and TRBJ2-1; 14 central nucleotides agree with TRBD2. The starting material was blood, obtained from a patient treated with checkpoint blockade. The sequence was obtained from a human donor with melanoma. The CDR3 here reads CASSQYKGLAGVLRGNNEQFF. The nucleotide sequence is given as TGTGCCAGCAGCCAATACAAGGGACTAGCGGGAGTTTTAAGAGGAAACAATGAGCAGTTCTTC. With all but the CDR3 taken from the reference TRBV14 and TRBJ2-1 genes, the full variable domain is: EAGVTQFPSHSVIEKGQTVTLRCDPISGHDNLYWYRRVMGKEIKFLLHFVKESKQDESGMPNNRFLAERTGGTYSTLKVQPAELEDSGVYFCASSQYKGLAGVLRGNNEQFFGPGTRLTVL.